This is a list of T cell receptor beta chains from one sample in a study of cytomegalovirus exposure and HLA in healthy donors. Sequenced by immunoSEQ multiplex PCR; TCRdb stores in-frame clones only, minus some. Here the sample spans more than 95,000 clones, about 91% being singletons. Material: PBMCs. The receptors come from a young woman in good health and CMV-seronegative. CDR3s include the opening cysteine and the closing phenylalanine or tryptophan. The D gene is left open where the match is weak. Not every row has a clone size; where given, it reads once, few, many or a size class.

>once|TRBJ2-1|TRBD2|TRBV7-9
CASNPGLADKDEQFF
TGTGCCAGCAACCCCGGACTAGCGGACAAGGATGAGCAGTTCTTC
>.|TRBJ1-2|TRBD1|TRBV4-2
CASSQSPPRGRQGLGYGYTF
TGTGCCAGCAGCCAATCACCACCCCGGGGCAGACAGGGTTTAGGGTATGGCTACACCTTC
>few|TRBJ1-5|.|TRBV2
CASRTDSNQPQHF
TGTGCCAGCAGGACAGACAGTAATCAGCCCCAGCATTTT
>.|TRBJ1-5|.|TRBV6-6
CASIQYRQDNQPQHF
TGTGCCAGCATCCAATATAGACAGGACAATCAGCCCCAGCATTTT
>.|TRBJ1-5|.|TRBV2
CASGASQWQPQHF
TGTGCCAGCGGAGCGTCCCAATGGCAGCCCCAGCATTTT
>.|TRBJ1-2|.|TRBV30
CACFGEGYKMEYGYTF
.
>once|TRBJ2-5|.|TRBV6-1
CASSDALQETQYF
TGTGCCAGCAGTGACGCGCTCCAAGAGACCCAGTACTTC
>.|TRBJ1-2|.|TRBV7-2
CASSHPGGEGYTF
TGTGCCAGCTCCCATCCCGGCGGCGAAGGCTACACCTTC
>.|TRBJ2-7|TRBD2|TRBV4-1
CASSQGSGSRTYEQYF
TGCGCCAGCAGCCAAGGTAGCGGGAGTCGTACCTACGAGCAGTACTTC
>.|TRBJ1-4|TRBD1|TRBV19
CASSIGTGGEKLFF
TGTGCCAGTAGTATAGGTACAGGGGGAGAAAAACTGTTTTTT
>once|TRBJ2-1|TRBD2|TRBV6-6
CASSFGLAGGSGEQFF
TGTGCCAGCAGCTTCGGACTAGCGGGAGGATCAGGTGAGCAGTTCTTC
>.|TRBJ2-1|.|TRBV11-3
CASSPGALSYNEQFF
TGTGCCAGCAGTCCAGGGGCCCTCTCCTACAATGAGCAGTTCTTC
>.|TRBJ1-3|.|TRBV19
CASAPGYSGNTIYF
TGTGCCAGTGCCCCGGGGTACTCTGGAAACACCATATATTTT
>.|TRBJ2-7|TRBD2|TRBV5-1
CASSLAGLAGEYF
TGCGCCAGCAGCTTGGCAGGACTAGCGGGAGAGTACTTC
>.|TRBJ2-2|.|TRBV6-1
CASSERKGREGELFF
TGTGCCAGCAGTGAACGAAAGGGAAGGGAGGGGGAGCTGTTTTTT
>.|TRBJ1-2|.|TRBV2
CASRAWGVTGGYTF
TGTGCCAGCAGGGCCTGGGGGGTAACGGGCGGCTACACCTTC
>.|TRBJ1-5|TRBD1|TRBV27
CASSPRARGRGGQPQHF
TGTGCCAGCAGTCCCAGAGCCAGGGGGCGCGGGGGTCAGCCCCAGCATTTT
>.|TRBJ1-1|.|TRBV28
CASSFPTGGNEAFF
TGTGCCAGCAGTTTCCCGACCGGAGGGAATGAAGCTTTCTTT
>.|TRBJ1-6|.|TRBV19
CASTGGGSYNSPLHF
TGTGCCAGTACCGGGGGTGGCTCCTATAATTCACCCCTCCACTTT
>.|TRBJ1-4|.|TRBV18
CASSPGFATNEKLFF
TGTGCCAGCTCACCCGGTTTTGCAACTAATGAAAAACTGTTTTTT
>.|TRBJ1-1|TRBD1|TRBV27
CASSPMTGGGNTEAFF
TGTGCCAGCAGTCCTATGACAGGGGGTGGGAACACTGAAGCTTTCTTT
>once|TRBJ1-6|.|TRBV7-2
CASSRPSGALHF
TGTGCCAGCAGCCGCCCGTCGGGGGCCCTCCACTTT
>.|TRBJ2-7|TRBD2|TRBV27
CASRQGTSGSRGYEQYF
TGTGCCAGCAGACAAGGGACTAGCGGGAGTCGCGGCTACGAGCAGTACTTC
>.|TRBJ1-2|.|TRBV28
CASSPQTGFVYGYTF
TGTGCCAGCAGTCCCCAAACAGGGTTCGTCTATGGCTACACCTTC
>.|TRBJ2-3|TRBD2|TRBV10-3
CAISESRLAVRADTQYF
TGTGCCATCAGTGAGTCTAGGCTAGCGGTTCGCGCAGATACGCAGTATTTT
>.|TRBJ2-7|TRBD1|TRBV2
CASSEAHPDRGRDGYEQYF
TGTGCCAGCAGTGAAGCGCATCCCGACAGGGGACGCGATGGGTACGAGCAGTACTTC
>.|TRBJ2-5|.|TRBV27
CASSLNRREDLGTQYF
TGTGCCAGCAGTTTGAATCGGAGGGAAGATTTGGGGACCCAGTACTTC
>.|TRBJ2-5|TRBD1|TRBV9
CASSVDRGQETQYF
TGTGCCAGCAGCGTGGACAGGGGCCAAGAGACCCAGTACTTC
>.|TRBJ2-2|.|TRBV5-1
CASSLSFGGEVGELFF
TGCGCCAGCAGCTTGTCCTTTGGGGGCGAGGTCGGGGAGCTGTTTTTT
>.|TRBJ1-2|TRBD1|TRBV9
CASSYTVDRADGYTF
TGTGCCAGCAGCTATACCGTTGACAGGGCGGATGGCTACACCTTC
>.|TRBJ2-5|.|TRBV2
CASSSDSKETQYF
TGTGCCAGCAGTTCAGACAGTAAAGAGACCCAGTACTTC
>.|TRBJ2-7|.|TRBV4-3
CASSQGQDRLYEQYF
TGCGCCAGCAGCCAAGGACAGGACAGACTCTACGAGCAGTACTTC
>.|TRBJ1-2|TRBD1|TRBV19
CASSITTTGVYGYTF
TGTGCCAGTAGTATTACTACCACAGGGGTGTATGGCTACACCTTC
>.|TRBJ2-5|.|TRBV11-2
CASSPRIEAETQYF
TGTGCCAGCAGCCCCCGAATAGAGGCGGAGACCCAGTACTTC
>.|TRBJ2-3|TRBD1|TRBV4-3
CASSPGQGPDTQYF
TGCGCCAGCAGCCCGGGACAGGGGCCAGATACGCAGTATTTT
>.|TRBJ1-2|TRBD1|TRBV18
CASSGDRENYGYTF
TGTGCCAGCTCAGGGGACAGGGAAAACTATGGCTACACCTTC
>.|TRBJ2-5|.|TRBV5-1
CASSLGLEGGLAQETQYF
TGCGCCAGCAGCCTCGGACTAGAAGGGGGGTTGGCTCAAGAGACCCAGTACTTC
>.|TRBJ2-1|.|TRBV7-2
CASSSFSNEQFF
TGTGCCAGCAGCTCTTTTTCTAATGAGCAGTTCTTC
>.|TRBJ2-5|TRBD1|TRBV29-1
CSVEGQGDETQYF
TGCAGCGTTGAGGGACAGGGGGACGAGACCCAGTACTTC
>.|TRBJ2-2|.|TRBV27
CASSFYTWGRDNANTGELFF
TGTGCCAGCAGTTTCTACACCTGGGGCAGGGACAACGCGAACACCGGGGAGCTGTTTTTT
>.|TRBJ2-1|TRBD1|TRBV27
CASSPSGQGRDEQFF
TGTGCCAGCAGTCCCAGCGGACAGGGTAGGGATGAGCAGTTCTTC
>.|TRBJ2-3|TRBD2|TRBV6-1
CASSEEGSGGARGYF
TGTGCCAGCAGTGAAGAAGGTAGCGGGGGGGCAAGAGGTTATTTT
>.|TRBJ2-7|TRBD2|TRBV28
CASSDTSGRHTYEQYF
TGTGCCAGCAGCGATACTAGCGGGAGGCATACCTACGAGCAGTACTTC
>once|TRBJ1-1|TRBD1|TRBV15
CATSSRTGGGTEAFF
TGTGCCACCAGCAGTAGAACAGGGGGTGGCACTGAAGCTTTCTTT
>.|TRBJ2-6|.|TRBV4-3
CASSQDQGGISGANVLTF
TGCGCCAGCAGCCAAGATCAAGGAGGGATCTCTGGGGCCAACGTCCTGACTTTC
>.|TRBJ2-5|TRBD2|TRBV27
CASSFQAGGLETQYF
TGTGCCAGCAGTTTCCAAGCGGGGGGGCTGGAGACCCAGTACTTC
>.|TRBJ1-2|.|TRBV18
CASSPTQGRGYTF
TGTGCCAGCTCACCAACTCAGGGTAGGGGCTACACCTTC
>.|TRBJ1-2|.|TRBV6-1
CASSEGGYRVSYGYTF
TGTGCCAGCAGTGAAGGGGGATACAGGGTGAGCTATGGCTACACCTTC
>once|TRBJ1-1|TRBD1|TRBV2
CASSPMGQPEGEAFF
TGTGCCAGCAGTCCAATGGGACAGCCGGAGGGTGAAGCTTTCTTT
>.|TRBJ2-7|.|TRBV7-2
CASSIERSSYEQYF
TGTGCCAGCAGCATAGAGCGGAGCTCCTACGAGCAGTACTTC
>.|TRBJ2-7|TRBD1|TRBV6-5
CASSPGTGVPYF
TGTGCCAGCAGTCCCGGGACAGGGGTGCCGTACTTC
>.|TRBJ1-6|TRBD1|TRBV27
CASIPRDREGIGRSPLHF
TGTGCCAGCATACCCCGGGACAGGGAAGGTATAGGGCGTTCACCCCTCCACTTT
>few|TRBJ2-1|.|TRBV6-1
CASSLLAREQFF
TGTGCCAGCAGTTTACTAGCAAGGGAGCAGTTCTTC
>.|TRBJ2-5|TRBD2|TRBV5-1
CASSSGLGDQETQYF
TGCGCCAGCAGCTCGGGACTAGGGGACCAAGAGACCCAGTACTTC
>.|TRBJ2-2|TRBD1|TRBV27
CASTGTGGTGELFF
TGTGCCAGCACAGGGACAGGGGGGACCGGGGAGCTGTTTTTT
>.|TRBJ2-7|.|TRBV28
CASSETGVYEQYF
TGTGCCAGCAGTGAGACAGGTGTCTACGAGCAGTACTTC
>.|TRBJ2-3|TRBD2|TRBV2
CASSPSGGNTDTQYF
TGTGCCAGCAGCCCTAGCGGGGGTAACACAGATACGCAGTATTTT
>.|TRBJ1-2|.|TRBV9
CASQEGTNYGYTF
TGTGCCAGTCAGGAGGGAACTAACTATGGCTACACCTTC
>.|TRBJ1-1|TRBD1|TRBV2
CASRMDRMNTEAFF
TGTGCCAGCAGGATGGACAGGATGAACACTGAAGCTTTCTTT
>.|TRBJ2-7|TRBD2|TRBV4-3
CASSQGPITSGSYEQYF
TGCGCCAGCAGCCAAGGGCCTATCACTAGCGGATCCTACGAGCAGTACTTC